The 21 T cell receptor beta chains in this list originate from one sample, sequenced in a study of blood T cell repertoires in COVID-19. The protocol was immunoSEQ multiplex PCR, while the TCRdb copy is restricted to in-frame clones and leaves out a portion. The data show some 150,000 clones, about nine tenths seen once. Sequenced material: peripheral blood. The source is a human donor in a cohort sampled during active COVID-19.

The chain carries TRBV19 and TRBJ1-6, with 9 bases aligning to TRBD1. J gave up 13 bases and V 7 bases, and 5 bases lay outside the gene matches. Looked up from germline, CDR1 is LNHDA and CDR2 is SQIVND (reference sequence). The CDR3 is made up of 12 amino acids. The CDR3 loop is CASTLGQGPLHF. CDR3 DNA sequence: TGTGCCAGTACTCTGGGACAGGGCCCCCTCCACTTT. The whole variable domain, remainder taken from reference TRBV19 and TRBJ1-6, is DGGITQSPKYLFRKEGQNVTLSCEQNLNHDAMYWYRQDPGQGLRLIYYSQIVNDFQKGDIAEGYSVSREKKESFPLTVTSAQKNPTAFYLCASTLGQGPLHFGNGTRLTVT.

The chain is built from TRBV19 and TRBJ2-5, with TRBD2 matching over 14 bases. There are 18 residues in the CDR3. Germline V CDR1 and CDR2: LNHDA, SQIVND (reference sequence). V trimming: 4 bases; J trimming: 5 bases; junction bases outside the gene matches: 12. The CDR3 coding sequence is TGTGCCAGTAGTACCCGAGGACTAGCGGGGGGCCAAGGTGAGACCCAGTACTTC. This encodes CASSTRGLAGGQGETQYF.

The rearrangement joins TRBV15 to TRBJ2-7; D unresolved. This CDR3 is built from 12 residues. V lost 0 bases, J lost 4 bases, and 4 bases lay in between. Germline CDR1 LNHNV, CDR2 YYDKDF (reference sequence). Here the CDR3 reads CATSRDGYEQYF. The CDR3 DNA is TGTGCCACCAGCAGAGACGGTTACGAGCAGTACTTC.

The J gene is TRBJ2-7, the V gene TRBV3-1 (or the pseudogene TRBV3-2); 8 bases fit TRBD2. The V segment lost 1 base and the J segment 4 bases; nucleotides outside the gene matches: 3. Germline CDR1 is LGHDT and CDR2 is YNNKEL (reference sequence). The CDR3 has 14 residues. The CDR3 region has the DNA TGTGCCAGCAGCCAAGGGCGGGAGGTATACGAGCAGTACTTC. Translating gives CASSQGREVYEQYF.

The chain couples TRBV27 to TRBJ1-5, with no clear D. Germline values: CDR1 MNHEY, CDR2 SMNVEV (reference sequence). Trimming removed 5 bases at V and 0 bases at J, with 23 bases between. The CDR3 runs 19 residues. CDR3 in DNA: TGTGCCAGCAGTCCAACGGTCGACAAGGCGAGTTATAGCAATCAGCCCCAGCATTTT. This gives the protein CASSPTVDKASYSNQPQHF.

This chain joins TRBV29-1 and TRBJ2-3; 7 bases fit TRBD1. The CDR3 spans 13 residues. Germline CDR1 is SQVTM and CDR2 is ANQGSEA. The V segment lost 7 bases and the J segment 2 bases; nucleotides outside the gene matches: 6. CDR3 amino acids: CSERTGPTDTQYF. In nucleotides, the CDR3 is TGCAGCGAAAGGACAGGTCCCACAGATACGCAGTATTTT.

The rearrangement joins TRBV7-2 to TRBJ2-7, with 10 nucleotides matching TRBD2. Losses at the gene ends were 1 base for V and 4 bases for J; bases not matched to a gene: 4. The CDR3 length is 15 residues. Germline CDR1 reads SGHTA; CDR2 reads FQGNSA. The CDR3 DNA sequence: TGTGCCAGCAGCTTAGGAAGCGGGAGGGGGTACGAGCAGTACTTC. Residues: CASSLGSGRGYEQYF.

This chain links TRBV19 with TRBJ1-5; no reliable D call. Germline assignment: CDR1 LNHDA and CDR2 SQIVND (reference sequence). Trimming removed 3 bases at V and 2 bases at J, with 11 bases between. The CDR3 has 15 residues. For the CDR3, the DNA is TGTGCCAGTAGTATTCGGGGAGGTGGCAATCAGCCCCAGCATTTT. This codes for CASSIRGGGNQPQHF.

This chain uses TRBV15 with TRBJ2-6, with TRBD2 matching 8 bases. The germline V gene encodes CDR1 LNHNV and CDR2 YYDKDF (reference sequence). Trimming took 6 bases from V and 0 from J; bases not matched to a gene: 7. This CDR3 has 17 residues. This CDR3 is CATRDSGILSGANVLTF. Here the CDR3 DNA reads TGTGCCACCAGAGATAGCGGGATCCTCTCTGGGGCCAACGTCCTGACTTTC.

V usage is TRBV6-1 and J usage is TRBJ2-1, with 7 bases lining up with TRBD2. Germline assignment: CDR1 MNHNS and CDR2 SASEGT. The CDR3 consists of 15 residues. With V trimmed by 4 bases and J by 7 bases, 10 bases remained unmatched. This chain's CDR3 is CASSVALVGGNEQFF. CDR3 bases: TGTGCCAGCAGTGTAGCGCTAGTGGGGGGGAATGAGCAGTTCTTC.

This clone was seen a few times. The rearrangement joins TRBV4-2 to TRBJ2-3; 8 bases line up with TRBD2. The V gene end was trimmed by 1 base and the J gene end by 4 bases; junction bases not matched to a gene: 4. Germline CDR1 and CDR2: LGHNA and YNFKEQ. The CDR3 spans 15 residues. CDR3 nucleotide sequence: TGTGCCAGCAGCCAAGGAGGAGCGGGGGCAGATACGCAGTATTTT. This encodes CASSQGGAGADTQYF.

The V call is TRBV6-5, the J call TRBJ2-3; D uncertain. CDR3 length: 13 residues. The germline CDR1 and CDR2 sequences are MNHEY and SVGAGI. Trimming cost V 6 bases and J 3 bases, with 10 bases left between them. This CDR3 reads CASRIDNTDTQYF. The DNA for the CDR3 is TGTGCCAGCAGAATTGACAATACAGATACGCAGTATTTT.

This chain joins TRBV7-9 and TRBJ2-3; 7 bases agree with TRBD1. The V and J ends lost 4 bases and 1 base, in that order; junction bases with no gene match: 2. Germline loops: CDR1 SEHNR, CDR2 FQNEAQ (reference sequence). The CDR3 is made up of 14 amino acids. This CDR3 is CASSSGGGTDTQYF. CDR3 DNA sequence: TGTGCCAGCAGCTCAGGGGGTGGCACAGATACGCAGTATTTT. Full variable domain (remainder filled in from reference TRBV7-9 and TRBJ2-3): DTGVSQNPRHKITKRGQNVTFRCDPISEHNRLYWYRQTLGQGPEFLTYFQNEAQLEKSRLLSDRFSAERPKGSFSTLEIQRTEQGDSAMYLCASSSGGGTDTQYFGPGTRLTVL.

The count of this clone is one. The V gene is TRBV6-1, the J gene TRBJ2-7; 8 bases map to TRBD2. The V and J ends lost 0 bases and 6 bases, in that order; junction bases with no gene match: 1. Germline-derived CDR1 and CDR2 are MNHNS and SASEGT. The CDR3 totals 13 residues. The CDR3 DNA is TGTGCCAGCAGTGAAGCAAGCGGGGGCGAGCAGTACTTC. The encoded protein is CASSEASGGEQYF.

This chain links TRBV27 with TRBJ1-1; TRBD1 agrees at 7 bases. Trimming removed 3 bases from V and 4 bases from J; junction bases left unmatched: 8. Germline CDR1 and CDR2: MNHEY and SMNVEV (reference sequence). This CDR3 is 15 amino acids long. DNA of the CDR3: TGTGCCAGCAGTTTGGGACAGATGGGGAGCACTGAAGCTTTCTTT. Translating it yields CASSLGQMGSTEAFF.

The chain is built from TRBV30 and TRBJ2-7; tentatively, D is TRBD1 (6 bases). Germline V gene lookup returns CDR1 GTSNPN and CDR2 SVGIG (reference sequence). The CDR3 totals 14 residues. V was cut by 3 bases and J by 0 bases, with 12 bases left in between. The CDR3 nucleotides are TGTGCCTGGAGAAAACAGGGCCGCTCCTACGAGCAGTACTTC. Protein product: CAWRKQGRSYEQYF. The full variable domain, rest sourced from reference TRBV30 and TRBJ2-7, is SQTIHQWPATLVQPVGSPLSLECTVEGTSNPNLYWYRQAAGRGLQLLFYSVGIGQISSEVPQNLSASRPQDRQFILSSKKLLLSDSGFYLCAWRKQGRSYEQYFGPGTRLTVT.

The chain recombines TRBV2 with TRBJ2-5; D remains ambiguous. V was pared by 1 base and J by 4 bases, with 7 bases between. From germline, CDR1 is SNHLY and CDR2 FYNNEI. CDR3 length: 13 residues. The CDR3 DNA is TGTGCCAGCAGTGAAGGAGTTCCAGAGACCCAGTACTTC. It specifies CASSEGVPETQYF.

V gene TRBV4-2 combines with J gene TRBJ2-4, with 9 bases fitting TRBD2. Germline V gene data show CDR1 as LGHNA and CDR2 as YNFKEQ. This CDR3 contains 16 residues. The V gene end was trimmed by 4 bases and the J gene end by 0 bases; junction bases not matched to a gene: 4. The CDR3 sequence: CASSPRGGVAKNIQYF. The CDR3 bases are TGTGCCAGCAGCCCCCGCGGGGGGGTAGCCAAAAACATTCAGTACTTC.

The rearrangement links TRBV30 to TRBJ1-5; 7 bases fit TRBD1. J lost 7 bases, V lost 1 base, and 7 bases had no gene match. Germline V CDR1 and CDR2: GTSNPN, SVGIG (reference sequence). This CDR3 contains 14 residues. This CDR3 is CAWSARQGMQPQHF. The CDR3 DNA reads TGTGCCTGGAGTGCTCGACAGGGTATGCAGCCCCAGCATTTT.

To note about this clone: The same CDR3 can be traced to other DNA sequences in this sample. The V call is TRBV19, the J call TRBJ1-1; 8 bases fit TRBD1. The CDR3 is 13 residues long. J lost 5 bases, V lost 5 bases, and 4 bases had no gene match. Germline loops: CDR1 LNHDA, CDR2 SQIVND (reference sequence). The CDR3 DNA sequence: TGTGCCAGTAGTTCGACAGGGGATACTGAAGCTTTCTTT. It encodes CASSSTGDTEAFF. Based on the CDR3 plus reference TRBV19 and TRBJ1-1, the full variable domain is DGGITQSPKYLFRKEGQNVTLSCEQNLNHDAMYWYRQDPGQGLRLIYYSQIVNDFQKGDIAEGYSVSREKKESFPLTVTSAQKNPTAFYLCASSSTGDTEAFFGQGTRLTVV.

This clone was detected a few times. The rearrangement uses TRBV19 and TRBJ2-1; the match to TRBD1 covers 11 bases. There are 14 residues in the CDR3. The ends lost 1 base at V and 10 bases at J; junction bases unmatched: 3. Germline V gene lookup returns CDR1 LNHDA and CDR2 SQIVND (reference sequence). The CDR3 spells CASSIGTGGREQFF. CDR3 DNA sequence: TGTGCCAGTAGTATAGGGACAGGGGGCAGGGAGCAGTTCTTC.